The 28 T cell receptor beta chains below were found in one sample sequenced in a study of read filtering for tumor transcriptome and immune sequencing. Molecular barcoded adaptors covering alpha/delta and beta/gamma chains were used on 400 to 450 ng RNA. TCRdb redid the calling of the reads with MiXCR, one entry per CDR3 protein. The sample yields roughly 60,000 distinct CDR3 sequences, roughly 19% seen once. The sequencing input was a population of CD138-negative cells sorted from bone marrow. The receptor set was obtained from a donor over 35 with multiple myeloma.

CDR3 nucleotide sequence: TGTGCCAGCAGCCCCGTCGCCCTCACAGATACGCAGTATTTT. Its translation: CASSPVALTDTQYF. This chain uses TRBV11-2 with TRBJ2-3; D unresolved. Trimming cost V 5 bases and J 2 bases, with 11 bases left between them. This CDR3 is built from 14 residues. CDR1 and CDR2 (germline): SGHAT, FQNNGV.

The chain is built from TRBV7-9 and TRBJ1-5; no firm D call. The CDR3 has 14 residues. Trimming took off 4 bases at V and 6 bases at J, with 13 bases between the two ends. Germline V gene sequence: CDR1 SEHNR, CDR2 FQNEAQ (reference sequence). CDR3 amino acids: CASSSLAVGQPQHF. CDR3 sequence (DNA): TGTGCCAGCAGCTCACTGGCGGTGGGTCAGCCCCAGCATTTT. The full variable domain, its missing parts supplied by reference TRBV7-9 and TRBJ1-5, is DTGVSQNPRHKITKRGQNVTFRCDPISEHNRLYWYRQTLGQGPEFLTYFQNEAQLEKSRLLSDRFSAERPKGSFSTLEIQRTEQGDSAMYLCASSSLAVGQPQHFGDGTRLSIL.

This clonotype appeared many times. The chain recombines TRBV29-1 with TRBJ2-6; the match to TRBD1 covers 7 bases. With 4 bases clipped from V and 2 bases from J, the junction kept 5 bases outside the gene matches. The germline CDR1 and CDR2 sequences are SQVTM and ANQGSEA. The length of the CDR3 is 15 residues. The CDR3 bases are TGCAGCGTTGTAACAGGGGTGGCTGGGGCCAACGTCCTGACTTTC. This encodes CSVVTGVAGANVLTF.

The CDR3 loop reads CNVERRLAAPEAFF. In DNA, the CDR3 is TGCAACGTGGAGAGACGGCTGGCAGCACCTGAAGCTTTCTTT. The chain links TRBV29-1 to TRBJ1-1; D unresolved. Germline V lookup: CDR1 SQVTM, CDR2 ANQGSEA. The CDR3 consists of 14 residues.

This clonotype appeared many times. The J gene is TRBJ2-3, the V gene TRBV30; no definite D call. Trimming stripped 5 bases from V and 6 bases from J, with 12 bases between. Germline V gene data show CDR1 as GTSNPN and CDR2 as SVGIG (reference sequence). The CDR3 extends over 12 amino acids. CDR3 region: CAWGPHSDTQYF. The CDR3 DNA reads TGTGCCTGGGGACCGCACTCGGATACGCAGTATTTT.

This clonotype has at least ten counts. The chain combines TRBV28 with TRBJ1-6; D call uncertain. The germline V and J ends were trimmed by 6 bases and 7 bases, with 10 bases remaining between them. Germline V gene sequence: CDR1 MDHEN, CDR2 SYDVKM. This CDR3 has 13 residues. The DNA for the CDR3 is TGTGCCAGCAGCTCCGGGTGGAATTCACCCCTCCACTTT. Amino acid sequence: CASSSGWNSPLHF. Complete variable domain (other parts from reference TRBV28 and TRBJ1-6): DVKVTQSSRYLVKRTGEKVFLECVQDMDHENMFWYRQDPGLGLRLIYFSYDVKMKEKGDIPEGYSVSREKKERFSLILESASTNQTSMYLCASSSGWNSPLHFGNGTRLTVT.

This clonotype was counted many times. The rearrangement uses TRBV5-1 and TRBJ2-1, with TRBD1 identical over 7 bases. Trimming at V came to 0 bases and at J to 8 bases, leaving 2 bases not matched to a gene. Germline assignment: CDR1 SGHRS and CDR2 YFSETQ. The CDR3 extends over 13 amino acids. The CDR3 sequence: CASSLETGDEQFF. The CDR3 DNA follows: TGCGCCAGCAGCTTGGAAACAGGGGATGAGCAGTTCTTC. Looking up the rest from reference TRBV5-1 and TRBJ2-1 gives the full variable domain: KAGVTQTPRYLIKTRGQQVTLSCSPISGHRSVSWYQQTPGQGLQFLFEYFSETQRNKGNFPGRFSGRQFSNSRSEMNVSTLELGDSALYLCASSLETGDEQFFGPGTRLTVL.

This clonotype was detected many times. This chain connects TRBV18 to TRBJ1-5; 10 bases fit TRBD1. CDR1 and CDR2 (germline): KGHSH, LQKENI. Trimming cost V 3 bases and J 4 bases; bases outside gene matches: 0. CDR3 size: 14 residues. The CDR3 DNA reads as TGTGCCAGCTCACCGGACAGGGGGAATCAGCCCCAGCATTTT. Protein sequence: CASSPDRGNQPQHF.

Concerning this clonotype itself: A junction boundary mismatches the germline segment, possibly from a read error. This chain connects TRBV6-6 to TRBJ1-1; maybe TRBD1 (6 bases). Looked up from germline, CDR1 is MNHNY and CDR2 is SVGAGI (reference sequence). CDR3 length equals 15 residues. CDR3 coding DNA: TGTGCCAGCAGTTACTCGGGGGGCGCGGGGACTGAAGCTTCCTTT. Its translation: CASSYSGGAGTEASF.

Concerning this clonotype itself: Being one base from a much bigger clone, this may be a read error. The chain combines TRBV7-3 with TRBJ1-2; D is possibly TRBD1 (5 bases). Germline V gives CDR1 SGHTA, CDR2 FQGTGA. The CDR3 runs 12 residues. For the CDR3, the DNA is TGTGCCAGCAGCTTGGACAACTATGGCTACGCCTTC. As protein: CASSLDNYGYAF.

Ten or more counts support this clonotype. The CDR3 nucleotides are TGCAGTGCTACCCCGGGACTACAAGAGACCCAGTACTTC. It translates to CSATPGLQETQYF. The genes are TRBV20-1 and TRBJ2-5; 7 bases agree with TRBD2. With 4 bases clipped from V and 2 bases from J, the junction kept 4 bases outside the gene matches. Looked up from germline, CDR1 is DFQATT and CDR2 is SNEGSKA (reference sequence). This CDR3 contains 13 residues.

To note about this clonotype: Germline and junction disagree at one end, which may indicate a read error. The chain employs TRBV7-2 and TRBJ2-3; no clear D. This CDR3 comprises 13 residues. Looked up from germline, CDR1 is SGHTA and CDR2 is FQGNSA. The CDR3 sequence: CASSPGLSDMQYF. The CDR3 nucleotides are TGTGCCAGCAGCCCCGGGCTATCTGATATGCAGTATTTT.

This clonotype was seen many times. The CDR3 region is CSVSSVGRDEQYF. The CDR3 region has the DNA TGCAGCGTGTCGTCGGTGGGGAGGGACGAGCAGTACTTC. The gene calls are TRBV29-1 and TRBJ2-7, with TRBD2 matching over 7 bases. There are 13 residues in the CDR3. From germline, CDR1 is SQVTM and CDR2 ANQGSEA. The ends lost 6 bases at V and 5 bases at J; junction bases unmatched: 10.

The rearrangement links TRBV27 to TRBJ1-2; the match to TRBD1 covers 12 bases. V was clipped by 5 bases and J by 5 bases; unmatched bases: 9. The germline V gene has CDR1 MNHEY and CDR2 SMNVEV (reference sequence). CDR3 length equals 16 residues. CDR3 protein: CASSPLGQGAWYGYTF. DNA of the CDR3: TGTGCCAGCAGTCCGTTGGGACAGGGGGCGTGGTATGGCTACACCTTC.

This clonotype was detected ten times or more. The chain has TRBV5-1 and TRBJ1-5; D is perhaps TRBD1 (5 bases). The CDR3 is made up of 14 amino acids. V was pared by 0 bases and J by 10 bases, with 14 bases between. In germline, CDR1 is SGHRS, CDR2 YFSETQ. The CDR3 loop reads CASSLGAQESPQHF. For the CDR3, the DNA is TGCGCCAGCAGCTTGGGTGCACAGGAATCTCCCCAGCATTTT.

Ten or more counts support this clonotype. The V gene is TRBV20-1, the J gene TRBJ1-1; D gene ambiguous. Germline V lookup: CDR1 DFQATT, CDR2 SNEGSKA (reference sequence). The CDR3 is 10 residues long. CDR3 protein: CRASNTEAFF. CDR3 DNA: TGCAGGGCCTCGAACACTGAAGCTTTCTTT.

This clonotype was counted many times. The V gene is TRBV20-1, the J gene TRBJ2-7, with D tentatively TRBD1 (5 bases). This CDR3 is built from 11 residues. CDR1 and CDR2 (germline): DFQATT, SNEGSKA (reference sequence). In nucleotides, the CDR3 is TGCAGCGGGCAGGGCAGCTACGAGCAGTACTTC. Translated: CSGQGSYEQYF.

With regard to this clonotype: A clone one base away is much larger, so this may be a read error. V and J are TRBV20-1 and TRBJ1-1, with no clear D. CDR3 length: 14 residues. From germline, CDR1 is DFQATT and CDR2 SNEGSKA (reference sequence). CDR3 DNA: TGCAGTGCTATTAGCCCCCCCATGAACACTGGAGCTTTCTTT. Amino acid sequence: CSAISPPMNTGAFF.

In its sample, this clonotype was seen many times. The chain is built from TRBV7-9 and TRBJ1-5; D gene unclear. Trimming took 4 bases from V and 7 from J, leaving 11 bases between them. The germline gives CDR1 SEHNR, CDR2 FQNEAQ (reference sequence). The length of the CDR3 is 13 residues. The CDR3 is CASSSGEGQPQHF. CDR3 DNA sequence: TGTGCCAGCAGCTCTGGGGAAGGGCAGCCCCAGCATTTT.

This clonotype has at least ten counts. This sequence joins TRBV7-9 and TRBJ2-7; 7 bases line up with TRBD2. This CDR3 contains 15 residues. CDR1 and CDR2 (germline): SEHNR, FQNEAQ (reference sequence). V gave up 5 bases and J gave up 5 bases; unmatched junction bases: 12. The CDR3 coding sequence is TGTGCCAGCAGCCTCGGGACTATTCTTTCCCACGAGCAGTACTTC. Amino acid sequence: CASSLGTILSHEQYF. Full variable domain (outside the CDR3, taken from reference TRBV7-9 and TRBJ2-7): DTGVSQNPRHKITKRGQNVTFRCDPISEHNRLYWYRQTLGQGPEFLTYFQNEAQLEKSRLLSDRFSAERPKGSFSTLEIQRTEQGDSAMYLCASSLGTILSHEQYFGPGTRLTVT.

This clonotype was recorded at least ten times. The V and J genes are TRBV19 and TRBJ2-1, with 8 nucleotides matching TRBD2. The germline V gene encodes CDR1 LNHDA and CDR2 SQIVND (reference sequence). Trimming cost V 3 bases and J 6 bases; bases outside gene matches: 4. This CDR3 comprises 14 residues. The CDR3 nucleotides are TGTGCCAGTAGTATGCTAGCGGGCCCCAATGAGCAGTTCTTC. Translated, it gives CASSMLAGPNEQFF. The variable domain in full, completed from reference TRBV19 and TRBJ2-1, reads DGGITQSPKYLFRKEGQNVTLSCEQNLNHDAMYWYRQDPGQGLRLIYYSQIVNDFQKGDIAEGYSVSREKKESFPLTVTSAQKNPTAFYLCASSMLAGPNEQFFGPGTRLTVL.

This clonotype has only a few counts. The rearrangement uses TRBV11-2 and TRBJ2-7; unclear D gene. The CDR3 totals 12 residues. The V gene lost 4 bases and the J gene lost 6 bases, with 10 bases spanning the gap. Germline CDR1 is SGHAT and CDR2 is FQNNGV. CDR3 sequence reads: CASSSTTPEQYF. The CDR3 DNA reads as TGTGCCAGCAGCTCCACTACCCCCGAGCAGTACTTC. The full variable domain, completed using reference TRBV11-2 and TRBJ2-7, is EAGVAQSPRYKIIEKRQSVAFWCNPISGHATLYWYQQILGQGPKLLIQFQNNGVVDDSQLPKDRFSAERLKGVDSTLKIQPAKLEDSAVYLCASSSTTPEQYFGPGTRLTVT.

This clonotype was seen many times. The J gene is TRBJ1-4, the V gene TRBV6-5; D unresolved. Germline CDR1 and CDR2: MNHEY and SVGAGI. V gave up 0 bases and J gave up 8 bases, with 10 bases separating them. This CDR3 region has 14 residues. DNA for the CDR3: TGTGCCAGCAGTTACTCGTATAGGGAGGAAAAACTGTTTTTT. Translating gives CASSYSYREEKLFF.

There are many counts of this clonotype. The chain combines TRBV20-1 with TRBJ1-1; D unclear. This CDR3 contains 13 residues. Deletions cut 3 bases from V and 0 bases from J, with 8 bases between. Germline V lookup: CDR1 DFQATT, CDR2 SNEGSKA (reference sequence). CDR3 coding DNA: TGCAGTGCTAGGTACAGTATGAACACTGAAGCTTTCTTT. This gives the protein CSARYSMNTEAFF.

This clonotype was counted at least ten times. The rearrangement joins TRBV29-1 to TRBJ1-2, with D unclear. Germline CDR1 reads SQVTM; CDR2 reads ANQGSEA. The CDR3 is 12 residues long. With 1 base removed from V and 5 bases from J, the gap between germline ends came to 8 bases. For the CDR3, the DNA is TGCAGCGTTGAAGGGGCAGAGTATGGCTACACCTTC. It translates to CSVEGAEYGYTF.

The sample holds many counts of this clonotype. The CDR3 sequence is CASRFGGHTGELFF. CDR3 nucleotide sequence: TGTGCCAGCAGGTTCGGAGGGCACACCGGGGAGCTGTTTTTT. The rearrangement uses TRBV7-9 and TRBJ2-2; D may be TRBD2 (6 bases). Per the germline V gene, CDR1 is SEHNR and CDR2 is FQNEAQ (reference sequence). The CDR3 sequence is 14 residues long. V was cut by 6 bases and J by 3 bases, with 11 bases left in between. Supplemented by reference TRBV7-9 and TRBJ2-2, the full variable domain reads DTGVSQNPRHKITKRGQNVTFRCDPISEHNRLYWYRQTLGQGPEFLTYFQNEAQLEKSRLLSDRFSAERPKGSFSTLEIQRTEQGDSAMYLCASRFGGHTGELFFGEGSRLTVL.

In the case of this clonotype: Germline is not matched at one junction end, which may reflect a read error. This chain uses TRBV5-5 with TRBJ2-3; weak D call: TRBD2 (6 bases). There are 13 residues in the CDR3. Germline CDR1 is SGHKS and CDR2 is YYEKEE (reference sequence). CDR3 nucleotides: TGTGCCAGCAGCTTGAACGGGGGAGATACGCGGTATTTT. This encodes CASSLNGGDTRYF.

This clonotype was observed a handful of times. This sequence joins TRBV7-9 and TRBJ2-1, with a tentative D call TRBD1 (5 bases). Between the trimmed V and J ends, which lost 1 base and 2 bases, there was a span of 9 bases. Germline V CDR1 and CDR2: SEHNR, FQNEAQ (reference sequence). The CDR3 spans 15 residues. The CDR3 loop is CASSLEGVPYNEQFF. In DNA form, the CDR3 reads TGTGCCAGCAGCTTAGAAGGGGTTCCCTACAATGAGCAGTTCTTC.